This T cell receptor (beta chain) was sequenced for a study of cytomegalovirus exposure and HLA in healthy donors. This clone has only a few counts. PCR primers comprised 60 Vbeta and 13 Jbeta primers. Profiled with immunoSEQ multiplex PCR; TCRdb holds only in-frame clones, not every one. This sample has some 130,000 clones, with around 79% found just once. The length of the CDR3 is 15 residues. The V end was cut by 1 base, the J end by 4 bases, with 8 bases between. Per germline, CDR1 SGHDN and CDR2 FVKESK. The chain recombines TRBV14 with TRBJ2-6; D gene ambiguous. The source of this sequence is a man aged 40-49 years in good health and CMV-seropositive. The source material was PBMCs. The CDR3 region has the DNA TGTGCCAGCAGCCAAGGACACACCGGGGCCAACGTCCTGACTTTC. Protein: CASSQGHTGANVLTF.